Detailed here is one T cell receptor beta chain. Study members were between 18 and 89 years old and lived in roughly 24 US regions. Each participant's cohort was designated according to participant-reported clinical history. The protocol was immunoSEQ multiplex PCR, while the TCRdb copy is restricted to in-frame clones and leaves out a portion. This table holds 170,000 or so clones, around 83% found once. This sample is drawn from a study of blood T cell repertoires in COVID-19. Across the whole study: From T cells, B-cell-depleted T cells, or PBMCs came the material, which was cDNA or gDNA.

The CDR3 contains 16 residues. Germline CDR1 reads LNHDA; CDR2 reads SQIVND (reference sequence). V trimming: 3 bases; J trimming: 7 bases; junction bases outside the gene matches: 7. The sample consisted of PBMCs or T cells enriched from blood (not recorded which). This receptor was taken from a man in his forties or fifties who had recovered from COVID-19. The V call is TRBV19, the J call TRBJ1-5; TRBD1 agrees at 12 bases. The CDR3 region has the DNA TGTGCCAGTAGTATCATGGGACAGGGGGCTCAACAGCCCCAGCATTTT. Translation gives CASSIMGQGAQQPQHF.